This T cell receptor beta chain was obtained from a study of CD8 T cells in Susac syndrome (dated by TCRdb to between 2018 and 2020). A note on the overall study: Repertoire sequencing was used to test whether CD8+ T cell activation and differentiation in Susac syndrome was antigen driven.

RNA was extracted using the RNeasy kit, and roughly 0.45 to 1 ug of the RNA was reverse transcribed with random hexamers. The immunoSEQ multiplex PCR assay, which covers 54 Vbeta and 13 Jbeta segments, was used to amplify TCR beta CDR3 regions. PCR amplification bias was corrected by using a synthetic template baseline for primer optimization and computational correction. The study's processing was this. Reads were annotated to V, D and J genes per IMGT and analyzed with immunoSEQ Analyzer, keeping only productive sequences. Clonality was calculated as one minus the Shannon entropy normalized by log2 of the number of productive unique sequences. For each patient and control, public and private clones were evaluated within the 100 most prevalent clones. Susac-specific clones were defined as absent from healthy and MS cohorts, over a thousand published viral clones and other ImmuneACCESS disease sequences. TCRdb itself trimmed the public reads at Q25 with fastp, ran MiXCR and retained productive beta chains. Rows are unified per CDR3 protein, each entry keeping the most common DNA and genes. V and J calls and clone size were set by TCRdb, not the authors. Within this sample are 95,000 to 150,000 distinct CDR3 sequences, with around 94% of them counted one time only. The ten most abundant clones make up more than 0.075% of the sample.

Peripheral blood CD8+ and CD4+ T cells from healthy donors, Susac syndrome patients and multiple sclerosis patients were profiled by high-throughput TCR beta sequencing. Healthy donors were included as age- and sex-matched controls. Bulk CD8+ and CD4+ T cells were purified by magnetic negative isolation, while CD8+ TEMRA cells were enriched using FACS. Blood was collected in EDTA tubes and processed within 24 hours, with PBMCs isolated through density gradient centrifugation. PBMCs intended for TCR sequencing were cryopreserved in liquid nitrogen and were subsequently thawed in a 37 degrees C water bath. The sorted or isolated CD4+, CD8+ and CD8+ TEMRA cells had a purity of 90% or higher. To note about this clonotype: Its antigen is unknown. Base quality data are lacking; no much larger clone is found one base away.

Findings and caveats that apply to the study as a whole: The study acknowledged that relatively few individuals were included in the TCR sequencing and HLA analysis.

The sample consisted of CD4+ T cells from PBMCs. The sequence was obtained from a human donor in good health.

The encoded CDR3 is CASSYPGQGFGYTF. The DNA sequence follows: TGTGCCAGCAGTTACCCGGGACAGGGGTTTGGCTACACCTTC. The chain is assembled from TRBV6-5 and TRBJ1-2; TRBD1 aligns with 10 central bases. Trimming takes 2 bases off V and 7 bases off J; junction bases not matched to a gene: 4. Including cysteine and phenylalanine, the CDR3 has 14 amino acids. Only the CDR3 part of the read is kept: 42 bases, read in frame from the first base. Based on the germline V gene, the CDR1 and CDR2 sequences are MNHEY and SVGAGI.